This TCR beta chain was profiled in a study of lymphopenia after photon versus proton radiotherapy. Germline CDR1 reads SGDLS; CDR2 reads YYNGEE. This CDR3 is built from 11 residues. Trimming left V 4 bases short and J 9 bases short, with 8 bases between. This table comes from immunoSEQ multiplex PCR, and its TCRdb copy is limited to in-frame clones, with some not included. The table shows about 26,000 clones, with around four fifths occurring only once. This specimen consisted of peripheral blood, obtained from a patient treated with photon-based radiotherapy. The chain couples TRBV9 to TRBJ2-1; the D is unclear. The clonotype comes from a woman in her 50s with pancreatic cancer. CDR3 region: CASSYEGEQFF. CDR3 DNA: TGTGCCAGCAGCTATGAAGGTGAGCAGTTCTTC. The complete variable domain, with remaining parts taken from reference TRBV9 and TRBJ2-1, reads DSGVTQTPKHLITATGQRVTLRCSPRSGDLSVYWYQQSLDQGLQFLIQYYNGEERAKGNILERFSAQQFPDLHSELNLSSLELGDSALYFCASSYEGEQFFGPGTRLTVL.